The 25 T cell receptor beta chains given below trace back to one sample, sequenced in a study of blood T cells in healthy people across ages (dated by TCRdb to the mid-2010s). Library construction relied on 5' RACE. Sequencing used an Illumina HiSeq 2500. The second PCR ran for roughly 7 to 12 cycles and used a J-beta primer mix along with a sample-barcoded 5' primer. In-frame beta chains were kept once TCRdb had trimmed the public reads at Q25 with fastp and called clones with MiXCR. For every CDR3 protein sequence, its rows merge into one entry that carries the most common genes and DNA. This sample is represented by about 1.5 million distinct CDR3 sequences; approximately 39% of them were singletons. About 3.8% of the sample is in the top ten clones. Sample: blood. Source of these receptors: a woman aged 18-29 years in good health.

This clonotype was picked up a small number of times. The V and J genes are TRBV20-1 and TRBJ1-4; D not certain. The germline V gene has CDR1 DFQATT and CDR2 SNEGSKA (reference sequence). V lost 6 bases, J lost 8 bases, and 13 bases lay in between. There are 12 residues in the CDR3. CDR3 sequence reads: CSATEGHEKLFF. CDR3 sequence (DNA): TGCAGTGCCACCGAAGGGCACGAAAAACTGTTTTTT.

V usage is TRBV12-3 or TRBV12-4 and J usage is TRBJ1-2, with 7 bases identical to TRBD1. CDR3 length equals 13 residues. The V gene end was trimmed by 9 bases and the J gene end by 2 bases; junction bases not matched to a gene: 6. CDR3 region: CASTKQGNYGYTF. DNA of the CDR3: TGTGCCAGTACTAAACAGGGGAACTATGGCTACACCTTC.

This chain uses TRBV11-2 with TRBJ1-2; no clear D. V shed 5 bases and J shed 1 base, with 17 bases lying between them. The CDR3 totals 16 residues. The germline gives CDR1 SGHAT, CDR2 FQNNGV. CDR3 loop: CASSNRASWVNYGYTF. The DNA for the CDR3 is TGTGCCAGCAGCAATAGGGCAAGTTGGGTTAACTATGGCTACACCTTC.

The V and J genes are TRBV4-1 and TRBJ2-4, with D tentatively TRBD2 (6 bases). The V gene's germline CDR1 is MGHRA and CDR2 YSYEKL. This CDR3 spans 16 amino acids. Trimming stripped 0 bases from V and 1 base from J, with 10 bases between. The CDR3 sequence is CASSQEEGPAKNIQYF. The CDR3, as DNA: TGCGCCAGCAGCCAAGAGGAGGGACCCGCCAAAAACATTCAGTACTTC.

A few counts support this clonotype. V usage is TRBV12-3 or TRBV12-4 and J usage is TRBJ2-3; D tentatively fits TRBD1 or TRBD2 (5 bases each). V lost 4 bases and J 7 bases, leaving 12 bases between the germline ends. The CDR3 covers 13 residues. Here the CDR3 DNA reads TGTGCCAGCAGTTCCGGGACCCCATATACGCAGTATTTT. Translating gives CASSSGTPYTQYF.

In this sample, this clonotype turned up a few times. This chain links TRBV29-1 with TRBJ2-7; no clear D gene. V gave up 3 bases and J gave up 0 bases, with 9 bases separating them. CDR1 is SQVTM and CDR2 is ANQGSEA in the germline V gene. The CDR3 is made up of 13 amino acids. CDR3 nucleotide sequence: TGCAGCGTTGAGATAAGAGGCTCCTACGAGCAGTACTTC. Amino acids: CSVEIRGSYEQYF.

The V call is TRBV6-2 or TRBV6-3, the J call TRBJ2-5; no clear D. This CDR3 spans 12 amino acids. Germline-derived CDR1 and CDR2 are MNHEY and SVGEGT. Trimming stripped 7 bases from V and 0 bases from J, with 6 bases between. CDR3 DNA sequence: TGTGCCAGCAATTCCGACCAAGAGACCCAGTACTTC. As protein: CASNSDQETQYF.

This clonotype has ten or more counts. V usage is TRBV6-5 and J usage is TRBJ1-2; 7 bases are a match to TRBD1. The CDR3 extends over 14 amino acids. The J segment lost 3 bases and the V segment lost 7 bases, leaving 8 bases of the junction unmatched. Germline loops: CDR1 MNHEY, CDR2 SVGAGI. CDR3 DNA sequence: TGTGCCAGCACCCAACAGGGGCGGCACTATGGCTACACCTTC. Translated: CASTQQGRHYGYTF.

This clonotype was picked up a small number of times. This chain links TRBV6-1 with TRBJ2-3; no clear D. The ends were cut back, 3 bases at V and 1 base at J, with 8 bases in the middle. CDR1 is MNHNS and CDR2 is SASEGT in the germline V gene. The CDR3 length is 14 residues. In DNA form, the CDR3 reads TGTGCCAGCAGTGAGGGCCCCGGCACAGATACGCAGTATTTT. It specifies CASSEGPGTDTQYF.

This clonotype was detected many times. The V call is TRBV4-1, the J call TRBJ2-1, with 10 nucleotides matching TRBD2. The length of the CDR3 is 14 residues. The germline gives CDR1 MGHRA, CDR2 YSYEKL. Unmatched junction bases numbered 4, after V lost 4 bases and J lost 7 bases. The CDR3 spells CASSRTSGVNEQFF. CDR3 DNA: TGCGCCAGCAGCCGAACTAGCGGGGTGAATGAGCAGTTCTTC.

A few counts support this clonotype. DNA for the CDR3: TGTGCCAGCAGTTCCCTCACCGGGGAGCTGTTTTTT. It codes for CASSSLTGELFF. This chain links TRBV12-3 or TRBV12-4 with TRBJ2-2, with D unclear. The CDR3 runs to 12 residues. The ends were cut back, 4 bases at V and 4 bases at J, with 4 bases in the middle.

There are a few counts of this clonotype. The chain links TRBV20-1 to TRBJ2-5; 11 nucleotides match TRBD2. Germline loops: CDR1 DFQATT, CDR2 SNEGSKA (reference sequence). With V trimmed by 8 bases and J by 4 bases, 9 bases remained unmatched. The CDR3 covers 14 residues. CDR3 sequence reads: CSFRLAGRLETQYF. The CDR3 region has the DNA TGCAGTTTCCGACTAGCGGGGAGATTAGAGACCCAGTACTTC.

The chain links TRBV20-1 to TRBJ1-5, with D maybe TRBD1 (5 bases). The CDR3 totals 12 residues. CDR1 and CDR2 from the germline V gene are DFQATT and SNEGSKA (reference sequence). Trimming removed 6 bases from V and 7 bases from J, with 13 bases in between. CDR3 sequence (DNA): TGCAGTGCGAATCCAGGGTACCAGCCCCAGCATTTT. Translated, it gives CSANPGYQPQHF.

The chain uses TRBV24-1 and TRBJ2-3; no clear D gene. The V gene's germline CDR1 is KGHDR and CDR2 SFDVKD. Between the trimmed V and J ends, which lost 0 bases and 0 bases, there was a span of 12 bases. The CDR3 runs 17 residues. The CDR3 region has the DNA TGTGCCACCAGTGATTTGCTCTTGGCACCGAGCACAGATACGCAGTATTTT. Protein sequence: CATSDLLLAPSTDTQYF.

The rearrangement links TRBV28 to TRBJ2-1; D is unresolved. The CDR3 loop spans 15 amino acids. CDR1 is MDHEN and CDR2 is SYDVKM in the germline V gene. V was clipped by 5 bases and J by 8 bases, with 19 bases between them. The CDR3 DNA reads TGTGCCAGCAGTCCGTCTCGCGGAGTGGGCTATGAGCAGTTCTTC. This encodes CASSPSRGVGYEQFF.

Worth noting for this clonotype: A read error may account for a junction end that differs from germline. The chain recombines TRBV7-6 with TRBJ2-1, with 8 positions matching TRBD2. Germline CDR1 is SGHVS and CDR2 is FNYEAQ. CDR3 length: 15 amino acids. This CDR3 reads CGSSFSGASYNEQFF. Here the CDR3 DNA reads TGTGGCAGCAGCTTTAGCGGGGCCTCCTACAATGAGCAGTTCTTC.

The CDR3 spells CASSLFGRGTYEQYF. The DNA of the CDR3 is TGTGCCAGCAGTTTATTCGGGCGGGGCACCTACGAGCAGTACTTC. V is TRBV27 and J is TRBJ2-7; D is possibly TRBD2 (6 bases). CDR3 length: 15 residues. Per germline, CDR1 MNHEY and CDR2 SMNVEV (reference sequence). Deletions cut 1 base from V and 2 bases from J, with 12 bases between.

V and J are TRBV3-1 and TRBJ1-1; D is uncertain. This CDR3 spans 15 amino acids. The germline CDR1 and CDR2 sequences are LGHDT and YNNKEL (reference sequence). V dropped 1 base and J dropped 0 bases, with 9 bases sitting between them. Here the CDR3 reads CASSQGVLLNTEAFF. CDR3 nucleotides: TGTGCCAGCAGCCAAGGGGTCCTCCTGAACACTGAAGCTTTCTTT.

With regard to this clonotype: At one end, the junction sequence differs from germline, possibly due to a read error. J is TRBJ2-7 and V is TRBV7-2; 14 nucleotides align to TRBD2. Germline CDR1 reads SGHTA; CDR2 reads FQGNSA. The CDR3 covers 15 residues. In nucleotides, the CDR3 is TGTGCCAGAAGCTTCACCGGGACTAGCGGGGGAGGGGAGTACTTC. Translating it yields CARSFTGTSGGGEYF.

This clonotype showed up just a few times. The rearrangement uses TRBV10-3 and TRBJ2-7; D may correspond to TRBD1 or TRBD2 (5 bases each). This CDR3 has 15 residues. V was shortened by 3 bases and J by 1 base, with 13 bases between the two germline ends. The germline V gene encodes CDR1 ENHRY and CDR2 SYGVKD. CDR3 loop: CAISDPGTESYEQYF. In nucleotides, the CDR3 is TGTGCCATCAGTGACCCCGGGACCGAGTCCTACGAGCAGTACTTC.

This clonotype was seen more than once but under ten times. J is TRBJ2-7 and V is TRBV7-9; perhaps TRBD1 as D (6 bases). The V end lost 5 bases, the J end lost 0 bases, and 14 bases lay between the germline ends. Germline CDR1 reads SEHNR; CDR2 reads FQNEAQ (reference sequence). The CDR3 is 15 amino acids. Written as DNA, the CDR3 is TGTGCCAGCAGCCTAACCGGGACAAACTCCTACGAGCAGTACTTC. It yields the protein CASSLTGTNSYEQYF.

A few counts support this clonotype. The V call is TRBV2, the J call TRBJ1-1; D ambiguous. Trimming stripped 4 bases from V and 8 bases from J, with 8 bases between. The CDR3 covers 11 residues. Germline CDR1 and CDR2: SNHLY and FYNNEI. As DNA, the CDR3 is TGTGCCAGCAGTGGAGGACCAGAAGCTTTCTTT. Its protein is CASSGGPEAFF.

The chain uses TRBV5-5 and TRBJ2-3; D gene unclear. The CDR3 extends over 15 amino acids. Germline CDR1 and CDR2: SGHKS and YYEKEE (reference sequence). V was pared by 0 bases and J by 3 bases, with 11 bases between. As DNA, the CDR3 is TGTGCCAGCAGCTTGGAGAGGAGTTGGACAGATACGCAGTATTTT. Its translation is CASSLERSWTDTQYF.

This clonotype came up a few times. This chain joins TRBV3-1 and TRBJ2-5, with 14 bases lining up with TRBD2. J lost 4 bases, V lost 0 bases, and 1 base had no gene match. Germline V CDR1 and CDR2: LGHDT, YNNKEL (reference sequence). The CDR3 runs 16 residues. CDR3 nucleotides: TGTGCCAGCAGCCAAGATGGGACTAGCGGGAGAGAGACCCAGTACTTC. Its protein product is CASSQDGTSGRETQYF.

V is TRBV12-3 or TRBV12-4 and J is TRBJ2-7, with 7 nucleotides matching TRBD1. The length of the CDR3 is 13 residues. With V trimmed by 8 bases and J by 4 bases, 8 bases remained unmatched. In DNA form, the CDR3 reads TGTGCCAGCGGATTCCGGGACAGTTACGAGCAGTACTTC. This codes for CASGFRDSYEQYF.